This TCR beta chain was observed in a study of CD8+CD57+ T cells in acquired aplastic anemia. Study background: The average for DNA from sorted CD4+ and CD8+ cells was 2.5 to 4 ug. Healthy donors had, on average, roughly 9.9 million reads for their CD4+ cells.

Study outcomes and limitations: In CD8+ cells, Simpson's diversity showed no significant difference between patients and controls.

Turning to this clonotype: Antigen unknown.

TCR beta VDJ and CDR3 profiles were obtained from a genomic DNA template. MiXCR was run by TCRdb on the reads, yielding one entry per CDR3 protein. The table has roughly 190,000 distinct CDR3 sequences, roughly 56% seen once. After removal of 5 bases from V and 6 bases from J, the junction contained 12 bases not matched to a gene. The CDR3 sequence is 14 residues long. Germline V CDR1 and CDR2: DFQATT, SNEGSKA (reference sequence). The sequencing sample was made of sorted CD4+, CD8+, or CD8+CD57+ T cells (not recorded which) from PBMCs. The chain is built from TRBV20-1 and TRBJ1-2, with TRBD1 identical over 7 bases. The TCR sequence derives from a human donor in good health, serving as a control. The CDR3 DNA is TGCAGTGCTGGGATAACAGGGGAAAAAGATGGCTACACCTTC. Translation: CSAGITGEKDGYTF.